The rows below give T cell receptor beta chains drawn from one sample of a study of T cells in Graves' hyperthyroidism and ophthalmopathy. MiXCR was run by TCRdb on the multiplex PCR reads, yielding one entry per CDR3 protein. This sample yields hundreds of thousands of distinct CDR3 sequences, of which about 20% are seen a single time; over 55% belongs to the top ten. Material: blood. These receptors were collected from a man younger than 40 with Graves' ophthalmopathy. CDR3s include the opening cysteine and the closing phenylalanine or tryptophan. The D gene is left open where the match is weak. Some rows mark clone size as missing; the rest say once, few, many or name a class of expanded clone.

CDR3aa,CDR3nt,abundance,d_gene,j_gene,v_gene
CASSLPGSLSQPQHF,TGTGCCAGCAGTCTTCCGGGCTCCCTAAGTCAGCCCCAGCATTTT,-,-,TRBJ1-5,TRBV6-1
CASSLGPAQRDSSSGANVLTF,TGTGCCAGCAGTTTAGGCCCGGCACAGAGGGATTCCTCGTCAGGGGCCAACGTCCTGACTTTC,few,-,TRBJ2-6,TRBV12-3/TRBV12-4
CASSLESTQYF,TGTGCCAGCTCACTGGAGTCTACGCAGTATTTT,many,-,TRBJ2-3,TRBV18
CASSLGGGGGSYEQYF,TGTGCCAGCAGCTTAGGGGGGGGGGGAGGTTCCTACGAGCAGTACTTC,few,TRBD2,TRBJ2-7,TRBV7-9
CSARPPANEKLFF,TGCAGTGCACGCCCTCCGGCTAATGAAAAACTGTTTTTT,many,-,TRBJ1-4,TRBV20-1
CATSRVGYGDYMNTEAFF,TGTGCCACCAGCAGAGTCGGGTATGGGGACTACATGAACACTGAAGCTTTCTTT,many,-,TRBJ1-1,TRBV15
CSASARYVGLHEQFF,TGCAGTGCTAGTGCAAGATATGTAGGGTTGCATGAGCAGTTCTTC,many,-,TRBJ2-1,TRBV20-1
CASGSGLGNEQFF,TGTGCCAGCGGTAGCGGTTTGGGCAATGAGCAGTTCTTC,many,-,TRBJ2-1,TRBV28
CASRLAGGGGYTF,TGTGCCAGCAGGCTTGCGGGGGGTGGAGGCTACACCTTC,few,-,TRBJ1-2,TRBV28
CASSEWGQRGNIQYF,TGTGCCAGCAGTGAATGGGGACAGCGTGGAAACATTCAGTACTTC,few,TRBD1,TRBJ2-4,TRBV25-1
CASSDFGYEQYF,TGTGCCAGCAGTGATTTCGGTTACGAGCAGTACTTC,few,-,TRBJ2-7,TRBV6-1
CASSPPSRGLSYGYTF,TGTGCCAGCTCACCACCTTCCAGGGGTCTAAGCTATGGCTACACCTTC,-,-,TRBJ1-2,TRBV18
CASSQPRSTSNEQFF,TGTGCCAGCAGCCAACCCCGCAGCACTTCCAATGAGCAGTTCTTC,few,-,TRBJ2-1,TRBV3-1
CASSHRGSGQYF,TGTGCCAGCAGTCACAGGGGATCGGGGCAGTACTTC,many,TRBD1,TRBJ2-7,TRBV12-3/TRBV12-4
CATVSGTEQNYGYTF,TGTGCCACCGTTTCCGGGACGGAACAAAACTATGGCTACACCTTC,-,-,TRBJ1-2,TRBV24-1
CASSAGQRASYEQYF,TGTGCCAGCAGCGCGGGACAGAGAGCCTCCTACGAGCAGTACTTC,few,-,TRBJ2-7,TRBV6-1
CASSLYPSGTYNEQFF,TGTGCCAGCAGTTTATACCCCAGTGGGACCTACAATGAGCAGTTCTTC,few,-,TRBJ2-1,TRBV27
CAWSGKATYEQYF,TGTGCCTGGAGTGGCAAAGCTACCTACGAGCAGTACTTC,many,-,TRBJ2-7,TRBV30
CASSLDFRESGELFF,TGCGCCAGCAGCTTGGATTTTCGGGAGTCCGGGGAGCTGTTTTTT,-,-,TRBJ2-2,TRBV5-1
CSVEGGRGQNYGYTF,TGCAGCGTTGAAGGCGGGAGGGGGCAAAACTATGGCTACACCTTC,-,TRBD1,TRBJ1-2,TRBV29-1
CASSLGGGSNEQFF,TGTGCCAGCAGCTTGGGGGGCGGGAGTAATGAGCAGTTCTTC,-,TRBD2,TRBJ2-1,TRBV5-5
CASSQDLIGNYGYTF,TGTGCCAGCAGCCAAGATCTCATAGGAAACTATGGCTACACCTTC,few,-,TRBJ1-2,TRBV14
CASSPGQGSWGYTF,TGCGCCAGCAGCCCGGGACAGGGATCATGGGGCTACACCTTC,few,TRBD1,TRBJ1-2,TRBV5-1
CASSLYFDGYTF,TGCGCCAGCAGCTTGTATTTCGATGGCTACACCTTC,few,-,TRBJ1-2,TRBV5-1
CASSQDLLAGGEQYF,TGTGCCAGCAGCCAAGATCTGCTAGCGGGAGGCGAGCAGTACTTC,many,TRBD2,TRBJ2-7,TRBV3-1